The source of this TCR beta chain is a study of cytomegalovirus exposure and HLA in healthy donors. Broader study findings: A few chains tied to CMV proved CMV antigen-specific in vitro. It has been reported that TCR beta sequences accurately predicted the HLA-A and HLA-B alleles of most subjects. Rare TCR sequences predominated, though certain public TCRs were found in many donors.

The donors gave bone marrow, and they were healthy. Of note for this clone: Its antigen is not known. In the same sample, other DNA sequences code for this CDR3.

The PCR used 60 Vbeta and 13 Jbeta primers. Here immunoSEQ multiplex PCR was the method, and the copy in TCRdb shows in-frame clones only, minus some. Found here are about 100,000 clones, approximately 72% of them singletons; the top ten hold roughly 14%. The material sequenced was PBMCs. This clonotype was obtained from a male donor in good health and CMV-seropositive.

CDR3 amino acids: CAWSPPRPGTAYSPLHF. The CDR3 DNA reads TGTGCCTGGAGTCCTCCCCGTCCCGGGACAGCTTATTCACCCCTCCACTTT. The chain employs TRBV30 and TRBJ1-6; 7 nucleotides line up with TRBD1. This CDR3 is built from 17 residues. Germline CDR1 and CDR2: GTSNPN and SVGIG (reference sequence). V lost 2 bases and J lost 8; bases outside the gene matches: 15.